These T cell receptor beta chains were read from a single sample in a study of vaccination and CD4 T cells after COVID-19. For these receptors, no antigen is known. TCRdb recomputed calls from the PCR reads with MiXCR, one row per CDR3 protein. This sample has some 14,000 distinct CDR3 sequences; 21% occur once, and the top ten carry approximately 12%. Source: CD4+ T cells from blood, cultured in vitro, taken before SARS-CoV-2 vaccination. The receptor source for this set is a human donor who received a COVID-19 vaccine. Each CDR3 is given with its conserved first and last residue. D genes are given only for firm matches. Clone size, where shown, is once, few, many, or a class for clones that have expanded.

length: 15
D: -
size: -
J: TRBJ2-7
V: TRBV24-1
CDR3: CATSDDSRGYYEQYF
DNA: TGTGCCACCAGTGACGACAGCAGAGGATACTACGAGCAGTACTTC

length: 10
D: -
size: few
J: TRBJ1-6
V: TRBV10-3
CDR3: CAIGNSPLHF
DNA: TGTGCCATCGGGAATTCACCCCTCCACTTT

length: 15
D: -
size: few
J: TRBJ2-3
V: TRBV5-1
CDR3: CASSLGYSSTDTQYF
DNA: TGCGCCAGCAGCCTAGGGTATTCGAGCACAGATACGCAGTATTTT

length: 15
D: TRBD1
size: -
J: TRBJ1-5
V: TRBV11-2
CDR3: CASSLGQGSNQPQHF
DNA: TGTGCCAGCAGCCTTGGACAGGGTAGCAATCAGCCCCAGCATTTT

length: 12
D: -
size: few
J: TRBJ1-2
V: TRBV7-9
CDR3: CASSLSDRGYTF
DNA: TGTGCCAGCAGCTTAAGTGACAGGGGCTACACCTTC

length: 16
D: TRBD1
size: few
J: TRBJ1-1
V: TRBV4-1
CDR3: CASSPGQGLANTEAFF
DNA: TGCGCCAGCAGCCCTGGACAGGGATTGGCTAACACTGAAGCTTTCTTT

length: 15
D: TRBD1
size: few
J: TRBJ1-1
V: TRBV6-1
CDR3: CASSPDRGANTEAFF
DNA: TGTGCCAGCAGCCCTGACAGGGGCGCGAACACTGAAGCTTTCTTT

length: 14
D: TRBD1
size: few
J: TRBJ2-5
V: TRBV5-6
CDR3: CASSRRQGWETQYF
DNA: TGTGCCAGCAGCCGTAGACAGGGGTGGGAGACCCAGTACTTC

length: 15
D: -
size: -
J: TRBJ1-6
V: TRBV2
CDR3: CASRGQTSGNSPLHF
DNA: TGTGCCAGCAGAGGACAGACCTCGGGGAATTCACCCCTCCACTTT

length: 14
D: TRBD1
size: -
J: TRBJ1-1
V: TRBV20-1
CDR3: CSARQGAGDTEAFF
DNA: TGCAGTGCTAGACAGGGGGCGGGGGACACTGAAGCTTTCTTT

length: 14
D: TRBD1
size: -
J: TRBJ2-7
V: TRBV29-1
CDR3: CSIQGQGVSYEQYF
DNA: TGCAGCATCCAGGGACAGGGGGTTTCCTACGAGCAGTACTTC

length: 15
D: TRBD1
size: -
J: TRBJ2-7
V: TRBV20-1
CDR3: CSASRDRGGSYEQYF
DNA: TGCAGTGCTAGTAGGGACAGGGGAGGTTCGTACGAGCAGTACTTC

length: 13
D: -
size: -
J: TRBJ1-2
V: TRBV25-1
CDR3: CASRGGGRNGYTF
DNA: TGTGCCAGCAGGGGGGGGGGAAGGAATGGCTACACCTTC

length: 13
D: -
size: few
J: TRBJ2-7
V: TRBV23-1
CDR3: CAIAPPKVCEQYF
DNA: TGCGCCATCGCTCCACCCAAGGTATGCGAGCAGTACTTC

length: 15
D: -
size: few
J: TRBJ1-1
V: TRBV7-9
CDR3: CASSPIIRLLIEAFF
DNA: TGTGCCAGCAGCCCTATCATTAGGTTATTGATTGAAGCTTTCTTT

length: 15
D: -
size: few
J: TRBJ2-1
V: TRBV7-6
CDR3: CASSLQQSSYNEQFF
DNA: TGTGCCAGCAGCTTACAGCAAAGCTCCTACAATGAGCAGTTCTTC

length: 18
D: TRBD2
size: -
J: TRBJ2-2
V: TRBV20-1
CDR3: CSAVPGDSGGRSTGELFF
DNA: TGCAGTGCAGTCCCAGGGGATAGCGGGGGGCGTAGCACCGGGGAGCTGTTTTTT

length: 15
D: -
size: -
J: TRBJ2-7
V: TRBV7-9
CDR3: CASTANWGRTYEQYF
DNA: TGTGCCAGCACCGCTAATTGGGGTAGAACCTACGAGCAGTACTTC

length: 18
D: TRBD2
size: once
J: TRBJ2-5
V: TRBV4-1
CDR3: CASSQESSGGVYQETQYF
DNA: TGCGCCAGCAGCCAAGAATCGAGCGGGGGGGTCTACCAAGAGACCCAGTACTTC

length: 16
D: TRBD1
size: medium-sized
J: TRBJ1-5
V: TRBV20-1
CDR3: CSARTGSTYSNQPQHF
DNA: TGCAGTGCTCGGACAGGGAGTACGTATAGCAATCAGCCCCAGCATTTT

length: 18
D: -
size: -
J: TRBJ1-6
V: TRBV18
CDR3: CASSPRSGMGTYNSPLHF
DNA: TGTGCCAGCTCACCACGTTCTGGAATGGGAACCTATAATTCACCCCTCCACTTT

length: 14
D: -
size: -
J: TRBJ1-2
V: TRBV9
CDR3: CASSATDRPSGYTF
DNA: TGTGCCAGCAGCGCGACCGACAGGCCCTCGGGCTACACCTTC